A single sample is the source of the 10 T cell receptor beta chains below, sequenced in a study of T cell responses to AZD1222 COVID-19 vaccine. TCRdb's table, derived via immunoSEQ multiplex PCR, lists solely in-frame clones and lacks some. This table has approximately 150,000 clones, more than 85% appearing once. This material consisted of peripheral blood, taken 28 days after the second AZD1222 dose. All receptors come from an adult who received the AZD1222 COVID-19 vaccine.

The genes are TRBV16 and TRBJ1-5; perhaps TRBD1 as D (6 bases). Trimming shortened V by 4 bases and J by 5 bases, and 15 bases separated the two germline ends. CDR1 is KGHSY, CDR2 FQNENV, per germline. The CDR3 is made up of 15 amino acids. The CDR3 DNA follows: TGTGCCAGCAGCCGAGGGGTGGGGGGCGATCAGCCCCAGCATTTT. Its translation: CASSRGVGGDQPQHF.

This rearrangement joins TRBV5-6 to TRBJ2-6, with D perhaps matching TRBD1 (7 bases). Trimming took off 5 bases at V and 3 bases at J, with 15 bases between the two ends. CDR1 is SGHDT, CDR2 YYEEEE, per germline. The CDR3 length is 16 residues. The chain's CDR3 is CASRGGGGGGANVLTF. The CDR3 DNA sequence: TGTGCCAGCAGAGGAGGAGGGGGCGGTGGGGCCAACGTCCTGACTTTC.

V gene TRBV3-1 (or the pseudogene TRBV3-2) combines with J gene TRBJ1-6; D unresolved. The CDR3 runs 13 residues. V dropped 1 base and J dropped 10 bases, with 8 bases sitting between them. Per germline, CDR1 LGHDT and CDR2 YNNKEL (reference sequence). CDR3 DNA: TGTGCCAGCAGCCAAGGCGCAGTCTCACCCCTCCACTTT. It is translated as CASSQGAVSPLHF.

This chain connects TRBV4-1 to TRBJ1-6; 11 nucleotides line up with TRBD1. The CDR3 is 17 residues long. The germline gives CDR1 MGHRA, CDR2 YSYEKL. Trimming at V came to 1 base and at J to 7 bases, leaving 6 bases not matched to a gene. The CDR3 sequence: CASSQGTGGWRNSPLHF. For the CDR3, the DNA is TGCGCCAGCAGCCAAGGGACAGGGGGCTGGCGGAATTCACCCCTCCACTTT.

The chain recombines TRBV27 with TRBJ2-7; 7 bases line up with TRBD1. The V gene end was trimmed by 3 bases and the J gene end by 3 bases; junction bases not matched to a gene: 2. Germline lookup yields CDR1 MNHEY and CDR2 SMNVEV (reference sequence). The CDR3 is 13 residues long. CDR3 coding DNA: TGTGCCAGCAGTTTCCGGGACAGCTACGAGCAGTACTTC. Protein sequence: CASSFRDSYEQYF.

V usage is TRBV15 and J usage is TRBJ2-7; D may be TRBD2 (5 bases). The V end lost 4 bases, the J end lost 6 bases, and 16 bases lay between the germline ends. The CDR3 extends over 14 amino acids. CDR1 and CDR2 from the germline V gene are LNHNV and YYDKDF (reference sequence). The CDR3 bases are TGTGCCACCAGCACGGGGTCCCACCGGGGCGAGCAGTACTTC. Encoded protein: CATSTGSHRGEQYF.

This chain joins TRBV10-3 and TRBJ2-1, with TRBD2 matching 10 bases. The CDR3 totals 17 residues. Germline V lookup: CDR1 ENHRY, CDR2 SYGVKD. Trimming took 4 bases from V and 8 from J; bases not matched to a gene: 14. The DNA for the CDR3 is TGTGCCATCAGTGTGGCTAGCGGGAGCCGGGGTGAGGATGAGCAGTTCTTC. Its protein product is CAISVASGSRGEDEQFF.

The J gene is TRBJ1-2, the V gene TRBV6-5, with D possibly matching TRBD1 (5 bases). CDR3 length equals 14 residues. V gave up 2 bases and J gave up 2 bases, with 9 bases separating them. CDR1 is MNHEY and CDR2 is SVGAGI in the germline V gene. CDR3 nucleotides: TGTGCCAGCAGTTACGTGGGGGGGAACTATGGCTACACCTTC. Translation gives CASSYVGGNYGYTF.

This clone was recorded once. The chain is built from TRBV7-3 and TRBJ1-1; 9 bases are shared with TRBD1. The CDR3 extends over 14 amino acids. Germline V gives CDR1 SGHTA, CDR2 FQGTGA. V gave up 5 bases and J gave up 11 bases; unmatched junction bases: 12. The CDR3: CASSPATGGAEAFF. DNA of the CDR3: TGTGCCAGCAGCCCCGCAACAGGGGGCGCGGAGGCTTTCTTT.

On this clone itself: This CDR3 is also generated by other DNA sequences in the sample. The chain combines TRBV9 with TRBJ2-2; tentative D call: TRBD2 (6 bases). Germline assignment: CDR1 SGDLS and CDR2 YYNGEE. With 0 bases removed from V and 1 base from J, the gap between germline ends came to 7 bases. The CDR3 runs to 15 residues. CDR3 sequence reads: CASSVGGLNTGELFF. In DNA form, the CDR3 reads TGTGCCAGCAGCGTAGGGGGACTGAACACCGGGGAGCTGTTTTTT.